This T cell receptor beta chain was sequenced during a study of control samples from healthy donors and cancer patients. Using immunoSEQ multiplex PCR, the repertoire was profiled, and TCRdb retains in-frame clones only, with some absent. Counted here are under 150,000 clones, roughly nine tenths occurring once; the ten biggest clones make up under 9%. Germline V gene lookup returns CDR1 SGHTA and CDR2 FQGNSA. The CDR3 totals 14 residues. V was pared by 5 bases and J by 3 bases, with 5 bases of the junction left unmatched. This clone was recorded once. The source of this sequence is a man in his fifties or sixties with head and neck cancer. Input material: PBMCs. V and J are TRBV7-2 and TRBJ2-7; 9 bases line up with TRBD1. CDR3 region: CASSGLGQGYEQYF. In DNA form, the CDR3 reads TGTGCCAGCAGCGGGTTGGGACAGGGCTACGAGCAGTACTTC.